A single T cell receptor (beta chain) is shown here with its context. These data come from a study of blood T cell repertoires in COVID-19. Whole-study context: Sites in the United States, Italy and Spain provided acute and convalescent COVID-19 samples. Sample material is recorded as cDNA or gDNA derived from T cells, B-cell-depleted T cells, or PBMCs.

Per the study methods: Amplification of reference gene primers was used by the study to estimate nucleated cell counts. Some clones are missing from TCRdb's copy, which holds only in-frame ones; the method was immunoSEQ multiplex PCR. V and J calls and clone size come straight from that table; D and trimming were deduced from the DNA. The sample comprises fewer than 200,000 clones, almost 80% of which are singletons, and 26% rests with the top ten. This CDR3 has 12 amino acids. CDR1 is MGHDK, CDR2 SYGVNS, per germline. Trimming took off 6 bases at V and 2 bases at J, with 7 bases between the two ends.

This chain uses TRBV25-1 with TRBJ1-1; D is unclear. This clonotype was sampled from a woman aged 70-85 years with acute or convalescent COVID-19. Sequenced: peripheral blood. CDR3 in amino acids: CASRQLNTEAFF. DNA of the CDR3: TGTGCCAGCAGACAGTTAAACACTGAAGCTTTCTTT.